This paragraph covers one T cell receptor (beta chain) sequence. This record belongs to a study of blood T cells in healthy people across ages. The CDR3 contains 16 residues. The V and J ends lost 5 bases and 1 base respectively, with 17 bases between them. Looked up from germline, CDR1 is MDHEN and CDR2 is SYDVKM. It was with a sample-barcoded 5' primer and a J-beta primer mix that a second PCR of roughly 7 to 12 cycles was run. TCRdb re-called the 5' RACE reads through MiXCR, storing one row per CDR3 protein. In the table there are over 700,000 distinct CDR3 sequences, about 25% of which are singletons. These data were also reused for a study on T cells of mothers and their children.

This clonotype was sampled from a boy younger than 18 in good health. This chain joins TRBV28 and TRBJ2-5; D call uncertain. The sequencing sample was made of blood. The CDR3 spells CASSLPGQRFQETQYF. CDR3 in DNA: TGTGCCAGCAGTCTTCCGGGCCAGCGATTCCAAGAGACCCAGTACTTC.